This T cell receptor beta chain was identified in a study of cytomegalovirus exposure and HLA in healthy donors. Primers for the PCR totalled 60 Vbeta and 13 Jbeta. This table comes from immunoSEQ multiplex PCR, and its TCRdb copy is limited to in-frame clones, with some not included. The profile shows more than 95,000 clones, 73% of them singletons. Study-level results: It was reported that the classifier diagnosed cytomegalovirus status with high specificity and sensitivity in both the original and validation cohorts.

This clone was counted many times. Its antigen remains unidentified. V gave up 0 bases and J gave up 9 bases; unmatched junction bases: 7. The V gene's germline CDR1 is MRHNA and CDR2 SNTAGT. This CDR3 is built from 15 residues. Sequenced material: PBMCs. The chain joins TRBV6-4 to TRBJ2-1; 8 bases map to TRBD1. This TCR was recovered from a man aged 55 to 70 in good health and CMV-seropositive. The CDR3 bases are TGTGCCAGCAGTGACTCGGCGGACAGGGTTTTTGAGCAGTTCTTC. The encoded protein is CASSDSADRVFEQFF.